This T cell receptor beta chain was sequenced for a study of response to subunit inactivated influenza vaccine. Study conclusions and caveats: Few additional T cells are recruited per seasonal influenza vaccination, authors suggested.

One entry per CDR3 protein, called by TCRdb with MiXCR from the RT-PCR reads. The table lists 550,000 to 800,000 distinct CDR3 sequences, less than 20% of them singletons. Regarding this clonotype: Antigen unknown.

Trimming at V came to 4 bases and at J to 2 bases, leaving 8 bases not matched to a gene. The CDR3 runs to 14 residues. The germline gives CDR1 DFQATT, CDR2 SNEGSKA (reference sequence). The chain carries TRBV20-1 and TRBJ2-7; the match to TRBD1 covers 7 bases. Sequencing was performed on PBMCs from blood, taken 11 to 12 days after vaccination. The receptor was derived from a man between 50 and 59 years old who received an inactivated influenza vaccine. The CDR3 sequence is CSAMYRGRTYEQYF. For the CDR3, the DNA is TGCAGTGCTATGTACAGGGGAAGGACCTACGAGCAGTACTTC.